This TCR beta chain was captured by sequencing in a study of T cells after yellow fever vaccination. The V and J ends lost 3 bases and 4 bases, in that order; junction bases with no gene match: 6. Looked up from germline, CDR1 is LNHDA and CDR2 is SQIVND (reference sequence). CDR3 size: 16 residues. Via MiXCR, TCRdb re-called the 5' RACE reads, giving one row per CDR3 protein. The table records about 340,000 distinct CDR3 sequences, 3.5% to 4.5% of them present only once. This clonotype was counted only a few times. The sample in question was PBMCs, obtained 5 days after the yellow fever booster vaccination. The clonotype was recovered from a man between 18 and 29 years old who received the YFV17D yellow fever vaccine. The rearrangement uses TRBV19 and TRBJ2-2; 9 bases agree with TRBD1. The CDR3 region is CASSIGGTGSTGELFF. The CDR3 DNA sequence: TGTGCCAGTAGTATCGGGGGGACAGGGAGCACCGGGGAGCTGTTTTTT.